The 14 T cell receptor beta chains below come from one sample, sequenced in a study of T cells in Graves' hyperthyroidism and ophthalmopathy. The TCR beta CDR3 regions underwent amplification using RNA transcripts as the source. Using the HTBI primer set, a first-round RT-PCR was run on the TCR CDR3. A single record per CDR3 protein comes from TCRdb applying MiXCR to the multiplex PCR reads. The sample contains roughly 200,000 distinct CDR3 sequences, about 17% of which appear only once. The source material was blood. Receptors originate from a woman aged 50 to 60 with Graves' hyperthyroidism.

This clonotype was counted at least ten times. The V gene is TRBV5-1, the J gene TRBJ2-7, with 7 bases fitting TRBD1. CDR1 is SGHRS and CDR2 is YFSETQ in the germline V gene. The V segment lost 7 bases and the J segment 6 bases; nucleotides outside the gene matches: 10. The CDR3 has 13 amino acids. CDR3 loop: CASSLTGEGEQYF. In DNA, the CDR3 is TGCGCCAGCTCCCTCACAGGGGAAGGCGAGCAGTACTTC.

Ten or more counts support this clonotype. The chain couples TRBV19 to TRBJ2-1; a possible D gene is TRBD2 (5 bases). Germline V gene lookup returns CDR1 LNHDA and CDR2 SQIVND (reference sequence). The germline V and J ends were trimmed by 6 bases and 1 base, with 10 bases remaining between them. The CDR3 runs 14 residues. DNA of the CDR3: TGTGCCAGTAGCGGGATGGAGTCCTACAATGAGCAGTTCTTC. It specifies CASSGMESYNEQFF. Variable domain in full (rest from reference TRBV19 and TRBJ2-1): DGGITQSPKYLFRKEGQNVTLSCEQNLNHDAMYWYRQDPGQGLRLIYYSQIVNDFQKGDIAEGYSVSREKKESFPLTVTSAQKNPTAFYLCASSGMESYNEQFFGPGTRLTVL.

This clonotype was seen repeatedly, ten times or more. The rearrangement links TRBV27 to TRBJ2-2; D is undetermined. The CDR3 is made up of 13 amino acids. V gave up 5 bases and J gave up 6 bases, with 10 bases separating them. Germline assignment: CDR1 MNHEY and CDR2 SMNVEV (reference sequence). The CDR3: CASSNRLSGELFF. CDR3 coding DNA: TGTGCCAGCAGTAACCGTTTATCCGGGGAGCTGTTTTTT.

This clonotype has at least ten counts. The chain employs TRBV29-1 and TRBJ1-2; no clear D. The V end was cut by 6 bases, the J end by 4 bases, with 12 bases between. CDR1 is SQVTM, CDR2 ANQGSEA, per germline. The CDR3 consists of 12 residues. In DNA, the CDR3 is TGCAGCGTGCTCTTGACCCCCTATGGCTACACCTTC. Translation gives CSVLLTPYGYTF.

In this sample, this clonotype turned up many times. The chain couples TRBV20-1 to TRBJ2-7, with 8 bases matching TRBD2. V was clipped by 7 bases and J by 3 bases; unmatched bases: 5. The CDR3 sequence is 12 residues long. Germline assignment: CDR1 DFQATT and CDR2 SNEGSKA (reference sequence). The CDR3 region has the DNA TGCAGTGTGGTAGCGGGGAACTACGAGCAGTACTTC. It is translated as CSVVAGNYEQYF.

The CDR3: CASSYSLGRTGNTIYF. The DNA of the CDR3 is TGTGCCAGCAGTTACTCATTGGGGCGGACTGGAAACACCATATATTTT. The chain recombines TRBV6-2 or TRBV6-3 with TRBJ1-3; D possibly corresponds to TRBD1 (5 bases). CDR3 length equals 16 residues. The ends were cut back, 0 bases at V and 2 bases at J, with 11 bases in the middle. Germline V gives CDR1 MNHEY, CDR2 SVGEGT.

The CDR3 here is CASISGRKVNTEAFF. The CDR3 DNA is TGTGCCAGCATCTCCGGAAGAAAGGTGAACACTGAAGCTTTCTTT. The chain couples TRBV11-3 to TRBJ1-1; no reliable D call. The CDR3 length is 15 residues. CDR1 SGHNT and CDR2 YENEEA come from the germline V gene. Trimming took off 7 bases at V and 0 bases at J, with 15 bases between the two ends. The full variable domain, rest sourced from reference TRBV11-3 and TRBJ1-1, is EAGVVQSPRYKIIEKKQPVAFWCNPISGHNTLYWYLQNLGQGPELLIRYENEEAVDDSQLPKDRFSAERLKGVDSTLKIQPAELGDSAVYLCASISGRKVNTEAFFGQGTRLTVV.

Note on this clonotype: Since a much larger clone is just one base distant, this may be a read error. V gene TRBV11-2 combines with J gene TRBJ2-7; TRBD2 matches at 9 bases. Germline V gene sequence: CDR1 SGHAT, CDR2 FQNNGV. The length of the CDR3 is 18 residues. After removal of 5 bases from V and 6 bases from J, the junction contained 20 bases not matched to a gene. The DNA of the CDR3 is TGTGCCAGCAGCCAAGTTGGCGGGGGGGCAAGTCCATCAGGCGAGCAGTACTTC. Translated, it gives CASSQVGGGASPSGEQYF. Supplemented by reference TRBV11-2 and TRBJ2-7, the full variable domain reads EAGVAQSPRYKIIEKRQSVAFWCNPISGHATLYWYQQILGQGPKLLIQFQNNGVVDDSQLPKDRFSAERLKGVDSTLKIQPAKLEDSAVYLCASSQVGGGASPSGEQYFGPGTRLTVT.

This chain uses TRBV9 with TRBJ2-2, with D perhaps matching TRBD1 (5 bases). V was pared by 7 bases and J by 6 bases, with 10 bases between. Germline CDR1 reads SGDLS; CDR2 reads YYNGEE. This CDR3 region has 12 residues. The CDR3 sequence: CASEGDPGELFF. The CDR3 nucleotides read TGTGCCAGCGAAGGGGATCCCGGGGAGCTGTTTTTT.

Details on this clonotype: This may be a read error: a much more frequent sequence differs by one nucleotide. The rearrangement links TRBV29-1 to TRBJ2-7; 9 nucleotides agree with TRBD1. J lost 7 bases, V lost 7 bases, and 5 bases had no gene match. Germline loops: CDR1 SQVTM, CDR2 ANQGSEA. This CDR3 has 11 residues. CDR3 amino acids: CSGDRDGEQYF. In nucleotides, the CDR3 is TGCAGCGGGGACAGGGACGGTGAGCAGTACTTC.

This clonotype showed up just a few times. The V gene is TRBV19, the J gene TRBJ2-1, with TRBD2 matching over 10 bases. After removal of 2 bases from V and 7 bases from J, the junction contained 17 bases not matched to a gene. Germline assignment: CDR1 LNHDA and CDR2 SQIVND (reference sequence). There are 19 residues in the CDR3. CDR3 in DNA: TGTGCCAGTAGTATATGGGTACTAGCGGGAAAGGAGCCGAGGAATGAGCAGTTCTTC. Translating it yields CASSIWVLAGKEPRNEQFF. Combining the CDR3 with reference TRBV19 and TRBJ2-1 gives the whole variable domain DGGITQSPKYLFRKEGQNVTLSCEQNLNHDAMYWYRQDPGQGLRLIYYSQIVNDFQKGDIAEGYSVSREKKESFPLTVTSAQKNPTAFYLCASSIWVLAGKEPRNEQFFGPGTRLTVL.

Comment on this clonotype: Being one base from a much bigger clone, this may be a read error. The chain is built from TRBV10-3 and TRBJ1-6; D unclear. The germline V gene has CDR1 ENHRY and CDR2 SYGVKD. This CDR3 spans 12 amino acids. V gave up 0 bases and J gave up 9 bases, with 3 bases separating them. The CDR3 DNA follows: TGTGCCATCAGTGAGTCGATTTCACCCCTCCACTTT. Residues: CAISESISPLHF.

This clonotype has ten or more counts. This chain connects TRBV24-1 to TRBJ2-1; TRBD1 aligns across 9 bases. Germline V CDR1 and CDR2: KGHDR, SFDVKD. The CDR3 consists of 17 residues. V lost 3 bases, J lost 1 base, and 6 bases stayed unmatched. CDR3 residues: CATSDMDRGSSYNEQFF. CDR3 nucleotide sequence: TGTGCCACCAGTGATATGGACAGGGGATCGTCCTACAATGAGCAGTTCTTC.

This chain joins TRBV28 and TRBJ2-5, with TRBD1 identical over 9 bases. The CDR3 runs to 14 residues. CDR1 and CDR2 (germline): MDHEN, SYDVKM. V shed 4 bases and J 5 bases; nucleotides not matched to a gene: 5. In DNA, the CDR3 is TGTGCCAGCAGTTCAACAGGGGGCTGGGAGACCCAGTACTTC. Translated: CASSSTGGWETQYF.